Below are 14 T cell receptor beta chains sequenced from a single sample in a study of blood T cell repertoires in COVID-19. Data came from immunoSEQ multiplex PCR; TCRdb stores just in-frame clones and leaves some out. The sample records roughly 140,000 clones, 70% to 90% being singletons. Sequenced input: peripheral blood. These TCRs come from a woman between 40 and 50 years old with active or convalescent COVID-19.

The J gene is TRBJ1-3, the V gene TRBV24-1, with 10 nucleotides matching TRBD1. The CDR3 extends over 15 amino acids. V lost 9 bases and J lost 8; bases outside the gene matches: 12. Germline V CDR1 and CDR2: KGHDR, SFDVKD. CDR3 sequence: CATSLSGDRGHTIYF. The CDR3 DNA is TGTGCCACCTCCCTGAGTGGGGACAGGGGACACACCATATATTTT.

DNA for the CDR3: TGTGCCAGCAGTGAAGGGCGGAATAGCAATCAGCCCCAGCATTTT. Protein sequence: CASSEGRNSNQPQHF. V and J are TRBV2 and TRBJ1-5, with unresolved D. The CDR3 consists of 15 residues. Trimming removed 1 base from V and 0 bases from J, with 7 bases in between. Germline-derived CDR1 and CDR2 are SNHLY and FYNNEI.

The J gene is TRBJ1-4, the V gene TRBV5-1; D is ambiguous. Germline-derived CDR1 and CDR2 are SGHRS and YFSETQ. Between the trimmed V and J ends, which lost 0 bases and 5 bases, there was a span of 5 bases. The CDR3 is made up of 13 amino acids. CDR3 loop: CASSLGANEKLFF. CDR3 nucleotide sequence: TGCGCCAGCAGCTTGGGGGCAAATGAAAAACTGTTTTTT.

The chain joins TRBV12-3 or TRBV12-4 to TRBJ1-2; no reliable D call. The CDR3 has 13 residues. The V gene lost 6 bases and the J gene lost 7 bases, with 15 bases spanning the gap. CDR3 sequence: CASSQSTGFGYTF. In DNA form, the CDR3 reads TGTGCCAGCAGCCAAAGTACGGGGTTTGGCTACACCTTC.

The chain has TRBV4-3 and TRBJ2-3; perhaps TRBD2 as D (5 bases). The V gene's germline CDR1 is LGHNA and CDR2 YSLEER. The CDR3 loop spans 18 amino acids. Deletions cut 0 bases from V and 1 base from J, with 17 bases between. The CDR3 loop is CASSQDRTLGVGTDTQYF. The DNA of the CDR3 is TGCGCCAGCAGCCAAGATCGAACTCTGGGAGTGGGCACAGATACGCAGTATTTT.

This chain joins TRBV5-8 and TRBJ2-1; D is unclear. There are 12 residues in the CDR3. Trimming cost V 2 bases and J 6 bases, with 6 bases left between them. Germline loops: CDR1 SGHTS, CDR2 YDEGEE. In DNA form, the CDR3 reads TGTGCCAGCAGCTTTAGCCTCAATGAGCAGTTCTTC. Its translation: CASSFSLNEQFF.

This clone was counted once. The V call is TRBV7-2, the J call TRBJ1-4; D is unresolved. CDR1 is SGHTA, CDR2 FQGNSA, per germline. The V end was cut by 4 bases, the J end by 8 bases, with 14 bases between. CDR3 size: 14 residues. CDR3 nucleotide sequence: TGTGCCAGCAGCTCAAGCGGACTACGAGAAAAACTGTTTTTT. The encoded protein is CASSSSGLREKLFF.

This sequence joins TRBV10-2 and TRBJ1-5, with 7 bases aligning to TRBD1. CDR1 and CDR2 from the germline V gene are WSHSY and SAAADI. The V and J ends lost 4 bases and 7 bases, in that order; junction bases with no gene match: 10. The CDR3 totals 15 residues. The CDR3 DNA reads TGCGCCAGCAGTGTAGGAGGGGGCGCCGGACAGCCCCAGCATTTT. Its protein is CASSVGGGAGQPQHF.

This rearrangement joins TRBV7-9 to TRBJ2-2; no firm D call. The CDR3 contains 13 residues. V was clipped by 5 bases and J by 4 bases, with 8 bases between them. Looked up from germline, CDR1 is SEHNR and CDR2 is FQNEAQ (reference sequence). CDR3 amino acids: CASSPSGTGELFF. CDR3 DNA sequence: TGTGCCAGCAGCCCCTCAGGCACCGGGGAGCTGTTTTTT.

The chain employs TRBV28 and TRBJ1-4, with D perhaps TRBD1 (5 bases). V was shortened by 2 bases and J by 0 bases, with 16 bases between the two germline ends. The CDR3 loop spans 18 amino acids. Looked up from germline, CDR1 is MDHEN and CDR2 is SYDVKM. The CDR3: CASSLTLGGGATNEKLFF. As DNA, the CDR3 is TGTGCCAGCAGTTTAACTCTGGGCGGGGGTGCAACTAATGAAAAACTGTTTTTT.

The chain links TRBV24-1 to TRBJ1-2; 9 bases agree with TRBD1. The CDR3 runs 18 residues. Germline CDR1 and CDR2: KGHDR and SFDVKD. V was pared by 5 bases and J by 4 bases, with 16 bases of the junction left unmatched. The CDR3 DNA reads TGTGCCACCAGTGCCGCCCGGCGGACAGGGGATTCCCTCTATGGCTACACCTTC. This translates into CATSAARRTGDSLYGYTF.

This clone was counted only a few times. This chain uses TRBV7-2 with TRBJ1-4, with 8 bases lining up with TRBD1. This CDR3 contains 14 residues. V shed 5 bases and J 8 bases; nucleotides not matched to a gene: 7. Germline V gives CDR1 SGHTA, CDR2 FQGNSA. Here the CDR3 DNA reads TGTGCCAGCAGCGTGGGACAGGCCATGGAAAAACTGTTTTTT. Encoded protein: CASSVGQAMEKLFF.

This clone showed up just once. The chain links TRBV6-1 to TRBJ2-7; D is undetermined. CDR3 size: 16 residues. Trimming removed 0 bases from V and 1 base from J, with 13 bases in between. The germline V gene has CDR1 MNHNS and CDR2 SASEGT. The chain's CDR3 is CASSEAFTTESYEQYF. As DNA, the CDR3 is TGTGCCAGCAGTGAAGCGTTTACCACAGAGTCCTACGAGCAGTACTTC.

The chain is built from TRBV7-2 and TRBJ1-5, with 10 bases that match TRBD1. Per germline, CDR1 SGHTA and CDR2 FQGNSA. V gave up 5 bases and J gave up 1 base; unmatched junction bases: 5. CDR3 size: 16 residues. In DNA, the CDR3 is TGTGCCAGCAGCCAGACAGGGGGCATGAGCAATCAGCCCCAGCATTTT. Its translation: CASSQTGGMSNQPQHF.